This T cell receptor beta chain was sequenced during a study of beta chain features in type 1 diabetes. Since all of the isolated RNA was reverse transcribed, expressed TCRB transcripts were what got sequenced. Assay used: immunoSEQ multiplex PCR; TCRdb lists only in-frame clones, some missing. The sample records about 150,000 clones, about 9.8% being singletons. This clone was counted ten times or more. The source of this sequence is a young woman in good health. Specimen: central memory CD4+ T cells from blood.

The CDR3 region is CAISENQGLEAFF. Written as DNA, the CDR3 is TGTGCCATCAGTGAGAACCAGGGGTTAGAAGCTTTCTTT. This chain uses TRBV10-3 with TRBJ1-1, with a weak D call TRBD1 (6 bases). Germline V CDR1 and CDR2: ENHRY, SYGVKD. The CDR3 spans 13 residues. V lost 2 bases and J lost 8, with 12 bases in between.